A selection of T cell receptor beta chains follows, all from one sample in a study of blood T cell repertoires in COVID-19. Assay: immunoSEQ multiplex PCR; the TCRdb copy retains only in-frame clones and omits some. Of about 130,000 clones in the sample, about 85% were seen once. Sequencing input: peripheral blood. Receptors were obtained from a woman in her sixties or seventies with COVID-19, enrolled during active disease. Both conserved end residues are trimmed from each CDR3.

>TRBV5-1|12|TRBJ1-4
ASSQGSLDEKLF
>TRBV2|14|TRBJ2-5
ASSVGQGSMVETQY
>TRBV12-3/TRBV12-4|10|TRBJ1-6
ASRFRGSPLH
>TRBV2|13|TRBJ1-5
ASSEGTGALSPQH
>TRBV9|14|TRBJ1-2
ASSVAPRAGSYGYT
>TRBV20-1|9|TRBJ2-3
SAPTRDTQY
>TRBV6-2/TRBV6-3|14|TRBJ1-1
ASSYSVGTLNTEAF
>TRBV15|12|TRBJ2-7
ATSGDRGPYEQY
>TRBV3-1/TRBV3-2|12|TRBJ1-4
ASSQARGSEKLF
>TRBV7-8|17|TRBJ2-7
ASSFTLPRSGESLYEQY
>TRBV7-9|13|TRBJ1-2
ASSLGGGADYGYT
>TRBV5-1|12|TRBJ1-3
ASSSTGLGNTIY
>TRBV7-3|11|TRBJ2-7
ASSIRDNYEQY
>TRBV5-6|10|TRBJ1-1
ASSLNSREAF
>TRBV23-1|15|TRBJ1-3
ATPSGGQTDSGNTIY
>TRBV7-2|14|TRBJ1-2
ASSLGGTLLNYGYT
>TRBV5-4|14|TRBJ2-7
ASSFGIEGGRREQY
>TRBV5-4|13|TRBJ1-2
ASSLGGRSNYGYT
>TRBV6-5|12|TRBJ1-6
ASSERSYNSPLH
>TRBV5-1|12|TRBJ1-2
ASTQGGRSYGYT
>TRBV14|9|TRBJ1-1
ASSQPQKAF
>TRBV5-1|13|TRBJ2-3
ASSISGTTTDTQY
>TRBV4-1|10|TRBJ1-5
ASSHINQPQH
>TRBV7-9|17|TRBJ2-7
ASSLVLGSGEFFVNEQY
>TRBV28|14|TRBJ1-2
ASGAAGKPLNYGYT
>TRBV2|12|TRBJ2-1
ASSEGPAYNEQF
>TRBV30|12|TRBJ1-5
AWSLGTGNQPQH
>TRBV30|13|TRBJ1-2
AWSVPDRGYGGYT
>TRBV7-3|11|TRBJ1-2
ASSSPTGGGYT
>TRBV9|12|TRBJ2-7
ASSVEGLPTEQY
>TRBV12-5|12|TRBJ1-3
ASARTGPGNTIY